Listed here is a single TCR beta chain. The antigen is unknown. The data originate from a study of T cell repertoires in cytomegalovirus infection. MiXCR, run by TCRdb on the reads, gives a single entry per CDR3 protein. The profile shows 300,000 to 400,000 distinct CDR3 sequences, 25% to 35% of them singletons. V lost 1 base and J lost 1; bases outside the gene matches: 3. Germline V gene data show CDR1 as DFQATT and CDR2 as SNEGSKA (reference sequence). The CDR3 loop spans 15 amino acids. The TCR was taken from a human donor in good health (CMV status not recorded). Some clones in this sample may be carry-over from other donors' samples. The sample was cultured PBMCs, taken from culture after CMV antigen stimulation. The chain carries TRBV20-1 and TRBJ2-5; 10 nucleotides align to TRBD2. The CDR3 sequence is CSARASGSIQETQYF. The CDR3 DNA sequence: TGCAGTGCTAGAGCTAGCGGGAGTATCCAAGAGACCCAGTACTTC.